This is a list of T cell receptor beta chains from one sample in a study of blood T cell repertoires in COVID-19. Method: immunoSEQ multiplex PCR; TCRdb's copy keeps in-frame clones and lacks some. The table lists about 74,000 clones, about nine tenths of them singletons, with approximately 30% in the top ten. The sequenced sample was peripheral blood. The receptor source for this set is a woman at least 80 years old with active or convalescent COVID-19. Both conserved end residues are part of each CDR3. D genes are given only for firm matches. The listing skips clone size in some rows; elsewhere it reads once, few, many or a size class.

v_call	clone_size	d_call	cdr3_length	j_call	cdr3_aa	cdr3_nt
TRBV19	NA	NA	12	TRBJ1-2	CASNSGDYGYTF	TGTGCCAGTAACTCAGGGGACTATGGCTACACCTTC
TRBV5-1	once	NA	16	TRBJ1-2	CASSLATGELNYGYTF	TGCGCCAGCAGCTTGGCCACTGGGGAGTTAAACTATGGCTACACCTTC
TRBV11-2	NA	TRBD2	15	TRBJ2-5	CASSLVGGAQETQYF	TGTGCCAGCAGCTTAGTCGGGGGGGCCCAAGAGACCCAGTACTTC
TRBV9	NA	NA	13	TRBJ2-1	CASSVEQINEQFF	TGTGCCAGCAGCGTAGAACAGATCAATGAGCAGTTCTTC
TRBV5-1	NA	NA	18	TRBJ1-2	CASSSLKVYRVDDYGYTF	TGCGCCAGCAGCTCCCTAAAAGTTTACAGGGTAGACGACTATGGCTACACCTTC
TRBV10-1	NA	NA	14	TRBJ1-4	CASSASGMGEKLFF	TGCGCCAGCAGTGCCTCAGGGATGGGTGAAAAACTGTTTTTT
TRBV7-3	NA	TRBD1	13	TRBJ1-2	CASSSTGGYGYTF	TGTGCCAGCAGCTCAACAGGGGGCTATGGCTACACCTTC
TRBV7-2	NA	NA	14	TRBJ1-5	CASSLVRGRQPQHF	TGTGCCAGCAGCTTAGTTCGGGGAAGACAGCCCCAGCATTTT
TRBV9	NA	NA	12	TRBJ1-1	CASSPKNTEAFF	TGTGCCAGCAGCCCTAAGAACACTGAAGCTTTCTTT
TRBV7-2	NA	TRBD1	14	TRBJ1-2	CASSLAPRGHGYTF	TGTGCCAGCAGCTTAGCCCCCAGGGGGCATGGCTACACCTTC